What follows are 23 T cell receptor beta chains derived from one specimen sequenced in a study of Graves' ophthalmopathy and Graves' hyperthyroidism. RNA served as the template for amplifying TCR beta CDR3 regions. HTBI primers served in a first-round RT-PCR, which a second-round multiplex PCR followed. Each CDR3 protein is one row after TCRdb ran MiXCR on the multiplex PCR reads. Here the sample spans 340,000 or so distinct CDR3 sequences, 17% being singletons. What was sequenced was peripheral blood. The receptors originated from an adult man with Graves' ophthalmopathy.

This clonotype was counted at least ten times. The rearrangement uses TRBV20-1 and TRBJ2-2; the match to TRBD2 covers 8 bases. This CDR3 is built from 14 residues. Germline CDR1 and CDR2: DFQATT and SNEGSKA (reference sequence). V trimming: 6 bases; J trimming: 6 bases; junction bases outside the gene matches: 9. In DNA form, the CDR3 reads TGCAGTGCCGTCATGGGGACTAGACCCGGGGAGCTGTTTTTT. This codes for CSAVMGTRPGELFF.

This clonotype appeared many times. This chain links TRBV12-3 or TRBV12-4 with TRBJ2-5; D assignment may be TRBD1 or TRBD2 (5 bases each). Trimming pared 8 bases from V and 5 bases from J, leaving 18 bases between. The CDR3 totals 14 residues. The CDR3: CASALPRGLETQYF. The CDR3 coding sequence is TGTGCCAGCGCACTCCCTCGGGGCTTGGAGACCCAGTACTTC.

This clonotype was seen many times. The chain recombines TRBV24-1 with TRBJ1-5, with D possibly being TRBD1 (5 bases). Germline CDR1 KGHDR, CDR2 SFDVKD. V gave up 9 bases and J gave up 5 bases, with 13 bases separating them. The CDR3 is 13 residues long. CDR3 sequence: CATSTRGHQPQHF. The CDR3 DNA reads as TGTGCCACCTCTACGCGGGGACATCAGCCCCAGCATTTT.

This chain joins TRBV6-1 and TRBJ2-7, with 7 bases identical to TRBD2. Germline lookup yields CDR1 MNHNS and CDR2 SASEGT. The ends lost 1 base at V and 5 bases at J; junction bases unmatched: 17. The length of the CDR3 is 18 residues. The CDR3 protein is CASSEGGGGRGVFNEQYF. CDR3 sequence (DNA): TGTGCCAGCAGTGAAGGGGGAGGCGGGAGAGGGGTCTTCAACGAGCAGTACTTC.

This clonotype has a count of ten or more. The J gene is TRBJ1-6, the V gene TRBV10-3, with D possibly matching TRBD1 (5 bases). V lost 8 bases to trimming and J lost 6 bases, with 17 bases between them. CDR1 and CDR2 (germline): ENHRY, SYGVKD. CDR3 size: 15 residues. CDR3 nucleotides: TGTGCCATCGATCCCCAGGGACTTTCTAATTCACCCCTCCACTTT. Translated: CAIDPQGLSNSPLHF.

At least ten counts were recorded for this clonotype. This chain connects TRBV3-1 to TRBJ2-5; no clear D gene. CDR3 size: 12 residues. Germline loops: CDR1 LGHDT, CDR2 YNNKEL (reference sequence). The V end lost 4 bases, the J end lost 5 bases, and 8 bases lay between the germline ends. The CDR3 region has the DNA TGTGCCAGCAGCCGAGAAAGGGAGACCCAGTACTTC. It is translated as CASSRERETQYF.

This clonotype was counted at least ten times. The V and J genes are TRBV3-1 and TRBJ2-7; D is unresolved. The V end lost 2 bases, the J end lost 5 bases, and 16 bases lay between the germline ends. The CDR3 runs to 15 residues. Germline assignment: CDR1 LGHDT and CDR2 YNNKEL (reference sequence). CDR3 bases: TGTGCCAGCAGCCAACACCACGCTATGGGCCACGAGCAGTACTTC. Translation gives CASSQHHAMGHEQYF.

This clonotype appeared many times. This rearrangement joins TRBV30 to TRBJ1-2, with 7 bases identical to TRBD1. The CDR3 length is 15 residues. V shed 3 bases and J 5 bases; nucleotides not matched to a gene: 12. Germline-derived CDR1 and CDR2 are GTSNPN and SVGIG (reference sequence). CDR3 nucleotide sequence: TGTGCCTGGAGCGAACATGGGACAGCAGGGTATGGCTACACCTTC. Residues: CAWSEHGTAGYGYTF.

This clonotype was observed at least ten times. The chain uses TRBV27 and TRBJ2-6, with D uncertain. Germline values: CDR1 MNHEY, CDR2 SMNVEV (reference sequence). V gave up 6 bases and J gave up 0 bases, with 9 bases separating them. This CDR3 spans 15 amino acids. CDR3 DNA: TGTGCCAGCAGACTCCTAGGCTCTGGGGCCAACGTCCTGACTTTC. Its translation is CASRLLGSGANVLTF. The entire variable domain, with the rest obtained from reference TRBV27 and TRBJ2-6, is as follows: EAQVTQNPRYLITVTGKKLTVTCSQNMNHEYMSWYRQDPGLGLRQIYYSMNVEVTDKGDVPEGYKVSRKEKRNFPLILESPSPNQTSLYFCASRLLGSGANVLTFGAGSRLTVL.

This clonotype was seen repeatedly, ten times or more. V is TRBV2 and J is TRBJ1-5, with D perhaps TRBD1 (5 bases). CDR3 length: 14 amino acids. CDR1 and CDR2 from the germline V gene are SNHLY and FYNNEI. V shed 5 bases and J shed 5 bases, with 13 bases lying between them. CDR3 in amino acids: CASSSRQGHQPQHF. CDR3 nucleotides: TGTGCCAGCAGTAGTCGGCAGGGCCATCAGCCCCAGCATTTT.

The chain carries TRBV30 and TRBJ2-7; a weak D match, TRBD2 (6 bases). The CDR3 has 14 amino acids. The V gene's germline CDR1 is GTSNPN and CDR2 SVGIG (reference sequence). Trimming took off 2 bases at V and 2 bases at J, with 13 bases between the two ends. CDR3 DNA sequence: TGTGCCTGGAGTCCCCCGGGAGTTGCCTACGAGCAGTACTTC. Translation gives CAWSPPGVAYEQYF.

The chain couples TRBV6-1 to TRBJ1-5; perhaps TRBD1 as D (6 bases). CDR1 is MNHNS, CDR2 SASEGT, per germline. The ends were cut back, 0 bases at V and 2 bases at J, with 17 bases in the middle. This CDR3 is 18 amino acids long. The CDR3 loop reads CASSEAKGHGSGNQPQHF. DNA for the CDR3: TGTGCCAGCAGTGAAGCGAAGGGACACGGTTCTGGCAATCAGCCCCAGCATTTT.

This clonotype was detected many times. The V gene is TRBV7-8, the J gene TRBJ2-5; TRBD1 is a possible D gene (5 bases). Germline assignment: CDR1 SGHVS and CDR2 FQNEAQ. Trimming left V 2 bases short and J 3 bases short, with 10 bases between. The CDR3 runs to 14 residues. The CDR3 loop is CASSLWGREETQYF. The CDR3, as DNA: TGTGCCAGCAGCTTATGGGGCCGAGAAGAGACCCAGTACTTC.

This clonotype has a count of ten or more. V gene TRBV12-3 or TRBV12-4 combines with J gene TRBJ1-1, with a tentative D call TRBD1 (5 bases). The V and J ends lost 3 bases and 7 bases respectively, with 12 bases between them. This CDR3 has 13 residues. As DNA, the CDR3 is TGTGCCAGCAGTTTGGCTGCTGGGGGTGAAGCTTTCTTT. Its translation is CASSLAAGGEAFF.

This clonotype was counted many times. V and J are TRBV6-5 and TRBJ1-6; D is unresolved. The length of the CDR3 is 16 residues. V was shortened by 0 bases and J by 6 bases, with 12 bases between the two germline ends. CDR1 and CDR2 (germline): MNHEY, SVGAGI. CDR3 sequence (DNA): TGTGCCAGCAGTTACTCGAAGTCAGGAAGTAATTCACCCCTCCACTTT. It is translated as CASSYSKSGSNSPLHF.

This clonotype was seen ten or more times. The rearrangement joins TRBV29-1 to TRBJ1-1; 9 bases are shared with TRBD1. CDR1 SQVTM and CDR2 ANQGSEA come from the germline V gene. Trimming took 7 bases from V and 9 from J; bases not matched to a gene: 6. There are 11 residues in the CDR3. The CDR3 nucleotides are TGCAGCGGGGGGGACAGGGTTAAAGCTTTCTTT. Translation: CSGGDRVKAFF.

This clonotype was counted ten times or more. V is TRBV20-1 and J is TRBJ1-1; 7 bases are shared with TRBD1. V dropped 1 base and J dropped 1; count of bases not matched to a gene: 3. The CDR3 loop spans 14 amino acids. Germline CDR1 DFQATT, CDR2 SNEGSKA (reference sequence). For the CDR3, the DNA is TGCAGTGCTAGAGGTGGACAGGAGAACACTGAAGCTTTCTTT. It is translated as CSARGGQENTEAFF.

In this sample, this clonotype turned up many times. The chain couples TRBV7-9 to TRBJ2-7; D assignment may be TRBD1 or TRBD2 (5 bases each). The CDR3 has 12 amino acids. V dropped 2 bases and J dropped 11 bases, with 13 bases sitting between them. Germline-derived CDR1 and CDR2 are SEHNR and FQNEAQ (reference sequence). The CDR3 is CASSLNYGAEYF. Here the CDR3 DNA reads TGTGCCAGCAGCTTAAACTACGGGGCGGAGTACTTC. Looking up the rest from reference TRBV7-9 and TRBJ2-7 gives the full variable domain: DTGVSQNPRHKITKRGQNVTFRCDPISEHNRLYWYRQTLGQGPEFLTYFQNEAQLEKSRLLSDRFSAERPKGSFSTLEIQRTEQGDSAMYLCASSLNYGAEYFGPGTRLTVT.

This chain connects TRBV28 to TRBJ2-2; TRBD2 matches at 9 bases. Germline lookup yields CDR1 MDHEN and CDR2 SYDVKM. Unmatched junction bases numbered 5, after V lost 2 bases and J lost 7 bases. The CDR3 covers 15 residues. The CDR3 loop is CASSLSEREVGELFF. The CDR3 coding sequence is TGTGCCAGCAGTTTAAGCGAGCGGGAGGTCGGGGAGCTGTTTTTT.

The table lists this clonotype with many counts. This chain connects TRBV7-3 to TRBJ2-7; a possible D gene is TRBD1 (5 bases). Trimming removed 2 bases from V and 5 bases from J, with 31 bases in between. From germline, CDR1 is SGHTA and CDR2 FQGTGA. The CDR3 runs to 20 residues. The CDR3 DNA follows: TGTGCCAGCAGCTTATACGAGGAGCAAGGGGTGTATGTACCCATGAACGAGCAGTACTTC. It specifies CASSLYEEQGVYVPMNEQYF.

This clonotype showed up many times. The chain combines TRBV6-2 or TRBV6-3 with TRBJ2-5; D ambiguous. Germline V gene sequence: CDR1 MNHEY, CDR2 SVGEGT. V gave up 6 bases and J gave up 2 bases, with 22 bases separating them. This CDR3 spans 17 amino acids. The CDR3 region is CASSFPPRSAKQETQYF. In DNA form, the CDR3 reads TGTGCCAGCAGCTTCCCTCCTCGGTCAGCGAAACAAGAGACCCAGTACTTC.

This chain uses TRBV12-3 or TRBV12-4 with TRBJ2-2; 9 bases match TRBD1. V trimming: 5 bases; J trimming: 7 bases; junction bases outside the gene matches: 8. This CDR3 region has 15 residues. In DNA, the CDR3 is TGTGCCAGCAGTACCGCCGGGACAGGGAACGGGGAGCTGTTTTTT. It codes for CASSTAGTGNGELFF.

This clonotype was detected only a few times. The chain joins TRBV6-5 to TRBJ1-1, with D possibly being TRBD1 (5 bases). Germline lookup yields CDR1 MNHEY and CDR2 SVGAGI. CDR3 size: 17 residues. V was pared by 0 bases and J by 7 bases, with 21 bases between. In DNA form, the CDR3 reads TGTGCCAGCAGTTACTCGAAAAGAGGACAACGGAGTAGTGAAGCTTTCTTT. Translated, it gives CASSYSKRGQRSSEAFF.